Listed below are T cell receptor beta chains from one sample, sequenced in a study of T cells expressing NK-cell markers. TCRdb re-called the 5' RACE reads; one entry per CDR3 protein, DNA not given. The table lists about 550,000 distinct CDR3 sequences. The sequenced sample consisted of blood T cells: a sorted CD56 or NKG2C T cell subset, CD4+ or CD8+ T cells, or bulk PBMC T cells (not recorded which). These receptors came from a man aged 18 to 30 in good health. CDR3s include the opening cysteine and the closing phenylalanine or tryptophan.

J gene | V gene | CDR3 protein
TRBJ1-6 | TRBV5-1 | CASSSDRAAYNSPLHF
TRBJ2-7 | TRBV6-2/TRBV6-3 | CASSYSGIAGDYEQYF
TRBJ2-7 | TRBV7-9 | CASSLAWGGYEQYF
TRBJ2-3 | TRBV11-2 | CASSLWGRRAGGTQYF
TRBJ2-7 | TRBV6-5 | CASSYSNGPASYEQYF
TRBJ2-5 | TRBV4-2 | CASSQEWIGETQYF
TRBJ2-1 | TRBV5-1 | CASSLEGDTGYNEQFF
TRBJ2-7 | TRBV28 | CASSLAPGQRRREQYF
TRBJ2-1 | TRBV7-8 | CASSLDRLDSNEQFF
TRBJ2-1 | TRBV7-8 | CASSYHRLGQKYNEQFF
TRBJ2-3 | TRBV6-5 | CASSYNSGFQDTQYF
TRBJ2-1 | TRBV7-7 | CASSSGLAGSLYNEQFF
TRBJ2-3 | TRBV7-9 | CASSLQGDLSTDTQYF
TRBJ2-1 | TRBV5-1 | CASHLRAGDYNEQFF
TRBJ2-1 | TRBV29-1 | CSVERSPMGEQFF
TRBJ2-1 | TRBV7-2 | CASRPQTLYNEQFF
TRBJ1-5 | TRBV6-2/TRBV6-3 | CASSSRGPRGNQPQHF
TRBJ2-1 | TRBV29-1 | CSVAGQGGIEQFF
TRBJ2-3 | TRBV11-2 | CASSLGSAVGTDTQYF
TRBJ2-1 | TRBV7-9 | CASSLAGVGNEQFF
TRBJ2-6 | TRBV9 | CASSVGLAGVLSGANVLTF
TRBJ2-5 | TRBV29-1 | CSVEAPWVETQYF
TRBJ1-5 | TRBV4-1 | CASSQGSQPQHF
TRBJ2-1 | TRBV15 | CATSPRSYPGGNEQFF
TRBJ2-5 | TRBV11-2 | CASSSDREGPGETQYF
TRBJ1-5 | TRBV6-1 | CATVGGYSNQPQHF
TRBJ2-3 | TRBV10-3 | CAISELRGVGTDTQYF
TRBJ2-4 | TRBV29-1 | CSVEDQRTGKNIQYF
TRBJ2-7 | TRBV11-1 | CASSLWTGGSYEQYF
TRBJ2-4 | TRBV9 | CASSGQQDESIQYF